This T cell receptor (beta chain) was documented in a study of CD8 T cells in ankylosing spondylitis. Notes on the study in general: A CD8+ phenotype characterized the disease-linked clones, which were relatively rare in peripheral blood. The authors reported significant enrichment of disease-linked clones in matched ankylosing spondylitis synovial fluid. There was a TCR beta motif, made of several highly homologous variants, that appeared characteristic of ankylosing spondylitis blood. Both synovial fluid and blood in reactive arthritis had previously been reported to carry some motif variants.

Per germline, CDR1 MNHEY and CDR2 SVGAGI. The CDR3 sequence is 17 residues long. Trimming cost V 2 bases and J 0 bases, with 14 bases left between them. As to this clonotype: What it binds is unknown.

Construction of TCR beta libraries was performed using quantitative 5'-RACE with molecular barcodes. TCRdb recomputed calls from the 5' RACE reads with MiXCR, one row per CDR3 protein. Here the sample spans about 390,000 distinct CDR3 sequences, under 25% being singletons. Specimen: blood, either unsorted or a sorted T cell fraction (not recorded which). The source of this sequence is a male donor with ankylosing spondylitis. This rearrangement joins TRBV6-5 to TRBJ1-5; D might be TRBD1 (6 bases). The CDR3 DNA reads TGTGCCAGCAGTTACGCAGGGGACGGAGCTAGCAATCAGCCCCAGCATTTT. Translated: CASSYAGDGASNQPQHF.